The clone carrying this T cell receptor (beta chain) was observed once. The entry originates in a study of blood T cell repertoires in COVID-19. As for the study in general: Whether acute or convalescent, the COVID-19 samples came from the United States, Italy and Spain. Sample material is recorded as cDNA or gDNA derived from T cells, B-cell-depleted T cells, or PBMCs.

The V gene lost 6 bases and the J gene lost 4 bases, with 7 bases spanning the gap. The CDR3 has 11 residues. Germline V lookup: CDR1 DFQATT, CDR2 SNEGSKA (reference sequence). In the original workflow: From reference gene primer amplification, estimates of nucleated cell counts were derived. Some clones are missing from TCRdb's copy, which holds only in-frame ones; the method was immunoSEQ multiplex PCR. V and J calls and clone size are given by that table; D and trimming were obtained from the DNA. Among about 200,000 clones listed, around 80% were seen once. V is TRBV20-1 and J is TRBJ2-1; D uncertain. Sequences were obtained from peripheral blood. The receptor's source is a human donor with acute or convalescent COVID-19. The donor label of this sample is uncertain. The CDR3 DNA sequence: TGCAGTGCGAAGGAGTACAATGAGCAGTTCTTC. Translated, it gives CSAKEYNEQFF.